This TCR beta chain was recovered during a study of T cells in Graves' hyperthyroidism and ophthalmopathy. Points from the study as a whole: Ophthalmopathy and stable hyperthyroidism were separated by a 13 V-J model.

CDR3 size: 14 residues. V was clipped by 1 base and J by 10 bases; unmatched bases: 9. From germline, CDR1 is LGHDT and CDR2 YNNKEL (reference sequence). Uncontrolled infection, other autoimmune disease, pregnancy and lactation each barred patients from inclusion. Template material for amplifying TCR beta CDR3 regions consisted of RNA transcripts. The TCR CDR3 was amplified in a first-round RT-PCR using the HTBI primer set. TCRdb re-derived calls from the multiplex PCR reads in MiXCR, one entry per CDR3 protein. Of 640,000 or so distinct CDR3 sequences listed, approximately 15% are singletons. This clonotype was counted at least ten times. Antigen specificity is unknown.

This receptor was obtained from a woman under 30 with Graves' ophthalmopathy. The rearrangement uses TRBV3-1 and TRBJ2-7; 8 bases are a match to TRBD1. Material for sequencing was blood. The CDR3 DNA sequence: TGTGCCAGCAGCCAAGGTGGACAGGGACAAGAACAGTACTTC. Its translation: CASSQGGQGQEQYF.